Listed below are T cell receptor beta chains from one sample, sequenced in a study of OX40 agonist ivuxolimab in advanced cancers. Repertoires were generated with immunoSEQ multiplex PCR, while TCRdb's copy carries only in-frame clones and drops some. The sample contains fewer than 90,000 clones, roughly 88% of which appear only once. This specimen consisted of CD4+ or CD8+ T cells sorted from blood, obtained in a trial of the OX40 agonist ivuxolimab. The receptors derive from an adult with an advanced solid tumor such as melanoma, head and neck, liver or kidney cancer. CDR3s include the opening cysteine and the closing phenylalanine or tryptophan. A D gene is named only where the DNA matches it firmly. Part of the rows lack a size; the others show once, few, many or a class for expanded clones.

V gene: TRBV5-1; CDR3 length: 13; D gene: .; J gene: TRBJ2-5; clone size: .; CDR3 protein: CASSLIPQETQYF; CDR3 DNA: TGCGCCAGCAGCTTGATACCGCAAGAGACCCAGTACTTC
V gene: TRBV25-1; CDR3 length: 14; D gene: .; J gene: TRBJ2-5; clone size: .; CDR3 protein: CASSESVAQETQYF; CDR3 DNA: TGTGCCAGCAGTGAATCGGTGGCACAAGAGACCCAGTACTTC
V gene: TRBV5-8; CDR3 length: 15; D gene: TRBD1; J gene: TRBJ2-7; clone size: .; CDR3 protein: CASSPWDRATYEQYF; CDR3 DNA: TGTGCCAGCAGCCCCTGGGACAGGGCGACCTACGAGCAGTACTTC
V gene: TRBV18; CDR3 length: 15; D gene: .; J gene: TRBJ2-1; clone size: .; CDR3 protein: CASSPPSSSYNEQFF; CDR3 DNA: TGTGCCAGCTCACCACCGTCCAGCTCCTACAATGAGCAGTTCTTC
V gene: TRBV30; CDR3 length: 15; D gene: TRBD1; J gene: TRBJ1-5; clone size: .; CDR3 protein: CAWRRGGQGDQPQHF; CDR3 DNA: TGTGCCTGGAGGCGGGGGGGACAGGGGGACCAGCCCCAGCATTTT
V gene: TRBV10-3; CDR3 length: 13; D gene: .; J gene: TRBJ2-7; clone size: few; CDR3 protein: CAIKRGRSYEQYF; CDR3 DNA: TGTGCCATCAAAAGGGGACGGTCCTACGAGCAGTACTTC
V gene: TRBV9; CDR3 length: 13; D gene: .; J gene: TRBJ1-2; clone size: once; CDR3 protein: CASSVTGTYGYTF; CDR3 DNA: TGTGCCAGCAGCGTCACAGGGACCTATGGCTACACCTTC
V gene: TRBV7-8; CDR3 length: 15; D gene: TRBD1; J gene: TRBJ1-2; clone size: .; CDR3 protein: CASSSWTGFNYGYTF; CDR3 DNA: TGTGCCAGCAGCTCCTGGACAGGGTTTAACTATGGCTACACCTTC
V gene: TRBV29-1; CDR3 length: 13; D gene: .; J gene: TRBJ1-2; clone size: .; CDR3 protein: CSVADRGVYGYTF; CDR3 DNA: TGCAGCGTCGCCGATCGGGGGGTCTATGGCTACACCTTC
V gene: TRBV6-5; CDR3 length: 12; D gene: .; J gene: TRBJ2-7; clone size: .; CDR3 protein: CASSYMGNEQYF; CDR3 DNA: TGTGCCAGCAGTTATATGGGGAACGAGCAGTACTTC
V gene: TRBV27; CDR3 length: 13; D gene: .; J gene: TRBJ2-3; clone size: .; CDR3 protein: CASMRTHTDTQYF; CDR3 DNA: TGTGCCAGCATGAGGACTCACACAGATACGCAGTATTTT
V gene: TRBV29-1; CDR3 length: 11; D gene: .; J gene: TRBJ2-7; clone size: .; CDR3 protein: CSAHSGREQYF; CDR3 DNA: TGCAGCGCTCACAGCGGGCGCGAGCAGTACTTC
V gene: TRBV6-5; CDR3 length: 12; D gene: .; J gene: TRBJ1-4; clone size: .; CDR3 protein: CASRAEDEKLFF; CDR3 DNA: TGTGCCAGCAGAGCCGAGGATGAAAAACTGTTTTTT
V gene: TRBV19; CDR3 length: 16; D gene: .; J gene: TRBJ2-5; clone size: .; CDR3 protein: CASSIHERAGRETQYF; CDR3 DNA: TGTGCCAGTAGTATACATGAACGGGCGGGTCGGGAGACCCAGTACTTC
V gene: TRBV19; CDR3 length: 15; D gene: .; J gene: TRBJ1-2; clone size: .; CDR3 protein: CASTRTTGPSYGYTF; CDR3 DNA: TGTGCCAGTACCCGAACCACAGGGCCAAGCTATGGCTACACCTTC
V gene: TRBV7-2; CDR3 length: 15; D gene: TRBD2; J gene: TRBJ2-3; clone size: .; CDR3 protein: CASSLMAGGPDTQYF; CDR3 DNA: TGTGCCAGCAGCTTAATGGCGGGGGGGCCAGATACGCAGTATTTT
V gene: TRBV15; CDR3 length: 17; D gene: TRBD1; J gene: TRBJ2-2; clone size: .; CDR3 protein: CATSSERTGANTGELFF; CDR3 DNA: TGTGCCACCAGCAGTGAAAGGACAGGGGCGAACACCGGGGAGCTGTTTTTT
V gene: TRBV15; CDR3 length: 17; D gene: .; J gene: TRBJ1-6; clone size: .; CDR3 protein: CATSRDGPGPNNSPLHF; CDR3 DNA: TGTGCCACCAGCAGAGATGGGCCAGGGCCTAATAATTCACCCCTCCACTTT
V gene: TRBV7-9; CDR3 length: 17; D gene: TRBD1; J gene: TRBJ1-1; clone size: .; CDR3 protein: CASSINSGQGMNTEAFF; CDR3 DNA: TGTGCCAGCAGCATTAATTCGGGACAGGGGATGAACACTGAAGCTTTCTTT
V gene: TRBV5-5; CDR3 length: 15; D gene: TRBD2; J gene: TRBJ2-2; clone size: .; CDR3 protein: CASTYLLAGTGELFF; CDR3 DNA: TGTGCCAGCACCTATCTACTAGCGGGGACCGGGGAGCTGTTTTTT
V gene: TRBV5-6; CDR3 length: 13; D gene: .; J gene: TRBJ2-7; clone size: .; CDR3 protein: CASSLAQLYEQYF; CDR3 DNA: TGTGCCAGCAGCTTGGCACAGCTGTACGAGCAGTACTTC
V gene: TRBV7-2; CDR3 length: 16; D gene: .; J gene: TRBJ2-3; clone size: .; CDR3 protein: CASSLGGWTATDTQYF; CDR3 DNA: TGTGCCAGCAGCTTAGGGGGCTGGACAGCGACAGATACGCAGTATTTT
V gene: TRBV4-3; CDR3 length: 15; D gene: .; J gene: TRBJ2-5; clone size: .; CDR3 protein: CASSQDRQVRETQYF; CDR3 DNA: TGCGCCAGCAGCCAAGACCGACAGGTCCGAGAGACCCAGTACTTC
V gene: TRBV7-2; CDR3 length: 13; D gene: .; J gene: TRBJ1-1; clone size: .; CDR3 protein: CASSLSLNTEAFF; CDR3 DNA: TGTGCCAGCAGCTTAAGCCTGAACACTGAAGCTTTCTTT
V gene: TRBV10-3; CDR3 length: 16; D gene: .; J gene: TRBJ2-7; clone size: .; CDR3 protein: CAIRNPTRSSFYEQYF; CDR3 DNA: TGTGCCATCCGGAACCCCACACGGTCCTCCTTTTACGAGCAGTACTTC
V gene: TRBV7-2; CDR3 length: 14; D gene: .; J gene: TRBJ1-2; clone size: .; CDR3 protein: CASSLEAGLSGYTF; CDR3 DNA: TGTGCCAGCAGCTTAGAGGCAGGGCTGAGTGGCTACACCTTC
V gene: TRBV2; CDR3 length: 16; D gene: TRBD2; J gene: TRBJ2-1; clone size: .; CDR3 protein: CASSEDLAGGPVEQFF; CDR3 DNA: TGTGCCAGCAGCGAGGACCTAGCGGGGGGCCCGGTTGAGCAGTTCTTC
V gene: TRBV7-9; CDR3 length: 15; D gene: .; J gene: TRBJ2-5; clone size: .; CDR3 protein: CASSLKIGTQETQYF; CDR3 DNA: TGTGCCAGCAGCTTAAAAATTGGAACCCAAGAGACCCAGTACTTC
V gene: TRBV10-3; CDR3 length: 14; D gene: .; J gene: TRBJ2-2; clone size: .; CDR3 protein: CAISEGPSAGELFF; CDR3 DNA: TGTGCCATCAGTGAGGGACCATCGGCCGGGGAGCTGTTTTTT
V gene: TRBV7-9; CDR3 length: 14; D gene: .; J gene: TRBJ1-3; clone size: .; CDR3 protein: CASSLGNSGNTIYF; CDR3 DNA: TGTGCCAGCAGCTTGGGGAACTCTGGAAACACCATATATTTT
V gene: TRBV28; CDR3 length: 14; D gene: .; J gene: TRBJ1-5; clone size: .; CDR3 protein: CASSLSGGGQPQHF; CDR3 DNA: TGTGCCAGCAGTTTATCAGGCGGCGGGCAGCCCCAGCATTTT
V gene: TRBV29-1; CDR3 length: 13; D gene: .; J gene: TRBJ1-2; clone size: .; CDR3 protein: CSVERGANYGYTF; CDR3 DNA: TGCAGCGTTGAACGGGGAGCTAACTATGGCTACACCTTC
V gene: TRBV5-5; CDR3 length: 13; D gene: .; J gene: TRBJ2-2; clone size: .; CDR3 protein: CASSSISTGELFF; CDR3 DNA: TGTGCCAGCAGCTCCATTAGCACCGGGGAGCTGTTTTTT
V gene: TRBV7-2; CDR3 length: 18; D gene: TRBD2; J gene: TRBJ2-3; clone size: .; CDR3 protein: CASSSQGRSGRWTDTQYF; CDR3 DNA: TGTGCCAGCAGTTCCCAAGGGCGTAGCGGGAGATGGACAGATACGCAGTATTTT
V gene: TRBV2; CDR3 length: 17; D gene: TRBD1; J gene: TRBJ1-5; clone size: .; CDR3 protein: CASSEAEGGSRNQPQHF; CDR3 DNA: TGTGCCAGCAGTGAAGCGGAAGGGGGCTCTCGCAATCAGCCCCAGCATTTT
V gene: TRBV10-3; CDR3 length: 13; D gene: .; J gene: TRBJ1-2; clone size: .; CDR3 protein: CAISEVSSYGYTF; CDR3 DNA: TGTGCCATCAGTGAAGTTTCATCCTATGGCTACACCTTC
V gene: TRBV7-9; CDR3 length: 16; D gene: TRBD1; J gene: TRBJ1-4; clone size: .; CDR3 protein: CASSTGQGATNEKLFF; CDR3 DNA: TGTGCCAGCAGCACGGGACAGGGTGCAACTAATGAAAAACTGTTTTTT
V gene: TRBV2; CDR3 length: 16; D gene: .; J gene: TRBJ2-1; clone size: .; CDR3 protein: CASRMTVRTPYNEQFF; CDR3 DNA: TGTGCCAGCAGGATGACTGTGCGGACACCCTACAATGAGCAGTTCTTC
V gene: TRBV7-3; CDR3 length: 12; D gene: .; J gene: TRBJ1-2; clone size: medium-sized; CDR3 protein: CASSSIGYGYTF; CDR3 DNA: TGTGCCAGCAGCTCAATTGGCTATGGCTACACCTTC
V gene: TRBV2; CDR3 length: 13; D gene: .; J gene: TRBJ2-7; clone size: .; CDR3 protein: CASSRTVVIEQYF; CDR3 DNA: TGTGCCAGCAGTAGGACAGTCGTGATTGAGCAGTACTTC